Listed below are T cell receptor beta chains from one sample, sequenced in a study of graft-versus-host responses after intestinal transplantation. Generated by immunoSEQ multiplex PCR, the TCRdb table keeps only in-frame clones and is missing some. The sample includes 7,000 to 9,000 clones, around two thirds seen only once; the top ten take 15% to 20%. The source material was ileum tissue, sampled roughly 240 days after intestinal transplantation. The receptors originated from a human patient who received an intestinal transplant, so some T cells may come from the graft donor. The CDR3 runs from the conserved cysteine through the conserved F or W. The order of the fields is V gene, J gene, clone size, D gene, CDR3 DNA, CDR3 protein. The D gene is left open where the match is weak. Only part of the rows carry a size: once, few, many, or a class if the clone is expanded.

v_gene: TRBV30; j_gene: TRBJ2-6; abundance: -; d_gene: -; CDR3nt: TGTGCCTGGACTCCCCCTGGCTTCTCTGGGGCCAACGTCCTGACTTTC; CDR3aa: CAWTPPGFSGANVLTF
v_gene: TRBV10-2; j_gene: TRBJ2-1; abundance: -; d_gene: TRBD2; CDR3nt: TGCGCCAGCAGTGGGACGACAGGGTGGCTAGCGGGGGGCCTCAATGAGCAGTTCTTC; CDR3aa: CASSGTTGWLAGGLNEQFF
v_gene: TRBV4-2; j_gene: TRBJ1-2; abundance: -; d_gene: TRBD1; CDR3nt: TGTGCCAGCAGACAAGAGGGATGGCAGGGGGAGGTTGGCTACACCTTC; CDR3aa: CASRQEGWQGEVGYTF
v_gene: TRBV29-1; j_gene: TRBJ2-6; abundance: -; d_gene: -; CDR3nt: TGCAGCGTCGGAGGGTTTTCTGGGGCCAACGTCCTGACTTTC; CDR3aa: CSVGGFSGANVLTF
v_gene: TRBV18; j_gene: TRBJ2-3; abundance: -; d_gene: TRBD1; CDR3nt: TGTGCCAGCTCACTGTTGGGGACAGAGACAGATACGCAGTATTTT; CDR3aa: CASSLLGTETDTQYF
v_gene: TRBV19; j_gene: TRBJ1-5; abundance: medium-sized; d_gene: -; CDR3nt: TGTGCCAGTAGTATGTCAGGGTTGCAGCCCCAGCATTTT; CDR3aa: CASSMSGLQPQHF
v_gene: TRBV6-6; j_gene: TRBJ2-6; abundance: -; d_gene: -; CDR3nt: TGTGCCAGCCGCAGTGGGGTCTCCTCTGGGGCCAACGTCCTGACTTTC; CDR3aa: CASRSGVSSGANVLTF
v_gene: TRBV6-1; j_gene: TRBJ2-7; abundance: -; d_gene: -; CDR3nt: TGTGCCAGCAGTGAACAGGACATCTACGAGCAGTACTTC; CDR3aa: CASSEQDIYEQYF
v_gene: TRBV15; j_gene: TRBJ2-5; abundance: -; d_gene: TRBD2; CDR3nt: TGTGCCACCAGCAGAGATGGGAGTAGCGGGGGGGCACGGACCCAGTACTTC; CDR3aa: CATSRDGSSGGARTQYF
v_gene: TRBV7-2; j_gene: TRBJ2-2; abundance: -; d_gene: -; CDR3nt: TGTGCCAGCAGCTTAGCCAGAAACACCGGGGAGCTGTTTTTT; CDR3aa: CASSLARNTGELFF
v_gene: TRBV13; j_gene: TRBJ1-5; abundance: -; d_gene: TRBD1; CDR3nt: TGTGCCAGCAGCTTGGGACAGGGCAATCAGCCCCAGCATTTT; CDR3aa: CASSLGQGNQPQHF
v_gene: TRBV6-5; j_gene: TRBJ1-4; abundance: -; d_gene: -; CDR3nt: TGTGCCAGCAGTTATTCCGTGGGTGCAACTAATGAAAAACTGTTTTTT; CDR3aa: CASSYSVGATNEKLFF
v_gene: TRBV6-5; j_gene: TRBJ1-3; abundance: -; d_gene: TRBD1; CDR3nt: TGTGCCAGCAGTTACTCTGGACAGGGTGGGGACACCATATATTTT; CDR3aa: CASSYSGQGGDTIYF
v_gene: TRBV7-9; j_gene: TRBJ2-5; abundance: few; d_gene: -; CDR3nt: TGTGCCAGCAGCTTTCCCCAGGGTTGGAGTGAAGAGACCCAGTACTTC; CDR3aa: CASSFPQGWSEETQYF
v_gene: TRBV30; j_gene: TRBJ2-3; abundance: -; d_gene: -; CDR3nt: TGTGCCTGGAGTGATGTTACAGATACGCAGTATTTT; CDR3aa: CAWSDVTDTQYF
v_gene: TRBV6-5; j_gene: TRBJ1-2; abundance: few; d_gene: TRBD1; CDR3nt: TGTGCCAGCAGCCATGGGGGGACAGCTAACTATGGCTACACCTTC; CDR3aa: CASSHGGTANYGYTF
v_gene: TRBV5-1; j_gene: TRBJ1-1; abundance: -; d_gene: TRBD1; CDR3nt: TGCGCCAGCAGCCCCGGGACAGGGCCTGAAGCTTTCTTT; CDR3aa: CASSPGTGPEAFF
v_gene: TRBV10-1; j_gene: TRBJ1-6; abundance: -; d_gene: -; CDR3nt: TGCGCCAGCAGTGAGTCGATGGGCAGAAACTCACCCCTCCACTTT; CDR3aa: CASSESMGRNSPLHF
v_gene: TRBV18; j_gene: TRBJ1-2; abundance: -; d_gene: TRBD1; CDR3nt: TGTGCCAGCTCATCGGACAGGGAAGGCTACACCTTC; CDR3aa: CASSSDREGYTF
v_gene: TRBV27; j_gene: TRBJ2-3; abundance: -; d_gene: TRBD2; CDR3nt: TGTGCCAGCAGACGGTGGGTTAGCGGGGAAATATATACGCAGTATTTT; CDR3aa: CASRRWVSGEIYTQYF
v_gene: TRBV11-3; j_gene: TRBJ2-1; abundance: -; d_gene: -; CDR3nt: TGTGCCAGCAGCTTCAGGGGGGCGGATGAGCAGTTCTTC; CDR3aa: CASSFRGADEQFF
v_gene: TRBV11-1; j_gene: TRBJ2-1; abundance: -; d_gene: -; CDR3nt: TGTGCCAGCAGCTTAGACAGGAATGAGCAGTTCTTC; CDR3aa: CASSLDRNEQFF
v_gene: TRBV6-6; j_gene: TRBJ2-2; abundance: -; d_gene: -; CDR3nt: TGTGCCAGCAGCGACTTCCCCAGCGTCGGCGGGGAGCTGTTTTTT; CDR3aa: CASSDFPSVGGELFF
v_gene: TRBV19; j_gene: TRBJ2-1; abundance: few; d_gene: TRBD1; CDR3nt: TGTGCCAGTAGTAAGCCTAATGCCGGGACAGGGAGGAATGAGCAGTTCTTC; CDR3aa: CASSKPNAGTGRNEQFF
v_gene: TRBV2; j_gene: TRBJ2-1; abundance: once; d_gene: -; CDR3nt: TGTGCCAGCGTGGGGGGCTCGGGTGAGCAGTTCTTC; CDR3aa: CASVGGSGEQFF
v_gene: TRBV5-4; j_gene: TRBJ2-3; abundance: -; d_gene: -; CDR3nt: TGTGCCAGCAGCTTAGGCGGCCCAATGGCCTTCTATGGGCAGTATTTT; CDR3aa: CASSLGGPMAFYGQYF
v_gene: TRBV6-1; j_gene: TRBJ1-5; abundance: -; d_gene: -; CDR3nt: TGTGCCAGCAGTGAACCAGGCAGCAATCAGCCCCAGCATTTT; CDR3aa: CASSEPGSNQPQHF
v_gene: TRBV7-9; j_gene: TRBJ2-1; abundance: few; d_gene: TRBD2; CDR3nt: TGTGCCAGCAGCTTAGATGCCGGGGGGGAGAACAATGAGCAGTTCTTC; CDR3aa: CASSLDAGGENNEQFF
v_gene: TRBV5-4; j_gene: TRBJ2-3; abundance: -; d_gene: TRBD2; CDR3nt: TGTGCCAGCAGCTTGCTTGGAGCGGGAGAATCATCGGATACGCAGTATTTT; CDR3aa: CASSLLGAGESSDTQYF
v_gene: TRBV15; j_gene: TRBJ2-1; abundance: -; d_gene: -; CDR3nt: TGTGCCACCAGCAGAGGCGCTAGCGCCAAGGTGGTGTTCTTC; CDR3aa: CATSRGASAKVVFF
v_gene: TRBV2; j_gene: TRBJ2-5; abundance: -; d_gene: TRBD2; CDR3nt: TGTGCCAGCATTGGACTAGCGGGGAGGATTACCCAGTACTTC; CDR3aa: CASIGLAGRITQYF
v_gene: TRBV5-6; j_gene: TRBJ2-5; abundance: -; d_gene: -; CDR3nt: TGTGCCAGCAGCAAGGGCTTCCCTCGGGGGGCCGGCCAAGAGACCCAGTACTTC; CDR3aa: CASSKGFPRGAGQETQYF